The T cell receptor beta chain under discussion was sequenced for a study of lymphopenia after photon versus proton radiotherapy. General study points: After lymphocyte nadir, photon-treated repertoires showed oligoclonal expansion, especially CD8+ Temra. Authors raise, but do not show, better survival with proton therapy.

Here immunoSEQ multiplex PCR was the method, and the copy in TCRdb shows in-frame clones only, minus some. The sample lists roughly 76,000 clones, around 93% occurring once. On this clone: What it recognizes is unknown.

Germline V lookup: CDR1 GTSNPN, CDR2 SVGIG (reference sequence). V shed 0 bases and J shed 1 base, with 6 bases lying between them. CDR3 size: 13 residues. The material sequenced was peripheral blood, taken from a patient treated with photon-based radiotherapy. The rearrangement links TRBV30 to TRBJ1-1; D remains ambiguous. The TCR originated in a woman aged 40 to 50 with cholangiocarcinoma. As DNA, the CDR3 is TGTGCCTGGAGTGTAAGGAGGAACACTGAAGCTTTCTTT. The encoded protein is CAWSVRRNTEAFF.